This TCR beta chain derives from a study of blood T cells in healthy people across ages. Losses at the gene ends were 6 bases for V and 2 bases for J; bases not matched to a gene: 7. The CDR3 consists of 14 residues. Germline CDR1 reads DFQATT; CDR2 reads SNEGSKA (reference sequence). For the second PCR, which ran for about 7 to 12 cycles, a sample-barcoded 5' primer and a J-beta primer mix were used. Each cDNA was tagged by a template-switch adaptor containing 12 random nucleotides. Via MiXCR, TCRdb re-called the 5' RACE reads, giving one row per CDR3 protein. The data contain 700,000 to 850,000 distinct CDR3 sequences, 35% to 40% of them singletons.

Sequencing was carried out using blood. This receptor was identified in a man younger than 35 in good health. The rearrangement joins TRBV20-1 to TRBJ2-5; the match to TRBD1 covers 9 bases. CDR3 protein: CSAAPGQGQETQYF. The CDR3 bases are TGCAGTGCAGCACCGGGACAGGGACAAGAGACCCAGTACTTC.